A selection of T cell receptor beta chains follows, all from one sample in a study of OX40 agonist ivuxolimab in advanced cancers. The protocol was immunoSEQ multiplex PCR, while the TCRdb copy is restricted to in-frame clones and leaves out a portion. Of some 40,000 clones in the sample, about 80% were seen once. The sample consisted of CD4+ or CD8+ T cells sorted from blood, taken in a trial of the OX40 agonist ivuxolimab. The source is an adult with an advanced solid tumor such as melanoma, head and neck, liver or kidney cancer. CDR3s leave out the opening cysteine and the closing phenylalanine or tryptophan. D genes are given only for firm matches.

d_call: TRBD2; v_call: TRBV6-1; j_call: TRBJ2-1; cdr3_aa: ASSELAAYNEQF
d_call: TRBD1; v_call: TRBV27; j_call: TRBJ1-2; cdr3_aa: ASSFAGTGYGYT
d_call: TRBD1; v_call: TRBV19; j_call: TRBJ1-5; cdr3_aa: ASRQGQGAYSNQPQH
d_call: TRBD2; v_call: TRBV27; j_call: TRBJ2-1; cdr3_aa: AAGRAADEQF
d_call: .; v_call: TRBV5-6; j_call: TRBJ2-1; cdr3_aa: ASSFLNGLAVNEQF
d_call: .; v_call: TRBV27; j_call: .; cdr3_aa: ASSYGDTSYEQY
d_call: .; v_call: TRBV9; j_call: TRBJ1-3; cdr3_aa: ASSELPGNTIY
d_call: .; v_call: TRBV11-1; j_call: TRBJ2-3; cdr3_aa: ASSFAVARTTDTQY
d_call: TRBD2; v_call: TRBV27; j_call: TRBJ2-1; cdr3_aa: ASSFASGIYEQF
d_call: TRBD1; v_call: TRBV9; j_call: TRBJ1-2; cdr3_aa: ASSPRGTANYGYT
d_call: TRBD1; v_call: TRBV5-6; j_call: TRBJ1-2; cdr3_aa: ASSSPGQGFSYGYT
d_call: .; v_call: TRBV9; j_call: TRBJ2-2; cdr3_aa: ASTSLGRGELF
d_call: .; v_call: TRBV29-1; j_call: TRBJ2-3; cdr3_aa: SVDDPGTRTDTQY
d_call: .; v_call: TRBV7-8; j_call: TRBJ2-7; cdr3_aa: ASSLVSGEYEQY
d_call: .; v_call: TRBV27; j_call: TRBJ1-2; cdr3_aa: ASSLYPGTYGYT
d_call: .; v_call: TRBV25-1; j_call: TRBJ1-3; cdr3_aa: ASSDRGPGNTIY
d_call: TRBD2; v_call: TRBV5-1; j_call: TRBJ2-1; cdr3_aa: ASSSPISGVSYNEQF
d_call: TRBD1; v_call: TRBV7-9; j_call: TRBJ1-5; cdr3_aa: ASSHDRQGPQPQH
d_call: .; v_call: TRBV28; j_call: TRBJ1-2; cdr3_aa: ASSSDGIYGYT
d_call: TRBD1; v_call: TRBV2; j_call: TRBJ1-2; cdr3_aa: ASSETRDRGGGYT
d_call: .; v_call: TRBV5-5; j_call: TRBJ2-3; cdr3_aa: ASSFDSYTQY
d_call: TRBD1; v_call: TRBV19; j_call: TRBJ2-4; cdr3_aa: ASSLWAGGATKNIQY
d_call: TRBD2; v_call: TRBV30; j_call: TRBJ2-3; cdr3_aa: AWSRLAGRTDTQY
d_call: TRBD1; v_call: TRBV27; j_call: TRBJ1-1; cdr3_aa: ASSPGQGEVAAF
d_call: TRBD1; v_call: TRBV9; j_call: TRBJ2-6; cdr3_aa: ASSARQGSLSGANVLT
d_call: .; v_call: TRBV4-1; j_call: TRBJ2-7; cdr3_aa: ASSQVVGAVNEQY
d_call: .; v_call: TRBV7-3; j_call: TRBJ1-5; cdr3_aa: ASTPGGNQPQH
d_call: .; v_call: TRBV28; j_call: TRBJ1-1; cdr3_aa: ASSLYEGVNTEAF
d_call: .; v_call: TRBV28; j_call: TRBJ1-2; cdr3_aa: ASRTRGLGNGYT
d_call: .; v_call: TRBV19; j_call: TRBJ2-1; cdr3_aa: ASSKGYDDEQF
d_call: .; v_call: TRBV28; j_call: TRBJ1-1; cdr3_aa: ASRIDRFEAF
d_call: .; v_call: TRBV28; j_call: TRBJ2-1; cdr3_aa: ASSPRAGGHSYNEQF
d_call: TRBD1; v_call: TRBV5-8; j_call: TRBJ2-1; cdr3_aa: ASSFDGQDTYNEQF
d_call: TRBD2; v_call: TRBV27; j_call: TRBJ2-3; cdr3_aa: ASSLTSGGLSTDTQY
d_call: .; v_call: TRBV4-1; j_call: TRBJ2-3; cdr3_aa: ASTEMGADTQY
d_call: TRBD1; v_call: TRBV27; j_call: TRBJ1-2; cdr3_aa: ASSLGYRGNGYT
d_call: .; v_call: TRBV9; j_call: TRBJ2-1; cdr3_aa: ASSLPPVDEQF
d_call: .; v_call: TRBV28; j_call: TRBJ1-5; cdr3_aa: ASTIGDSNQPQH
d_call: .; v_call: TRBV4-1; j_call: TRBJ2-2; cdr3_aa: ASSPEGETGELF
d_call: TRBD1; v_call: TRBV14; j_call: TRBJ1-2; cdr3_aa: AIGTGEYHGYT
d_call: .; v_call: TRBV7-9; j_call: TRBJ2-1; cdr3_aa: ASSLVGPTGYNEQF
d_call: .; v_call: TRBV28; j_call: TRBJ1-1; cdr3_aa: ASVLRGAGNTEAF
d_call: .; v_call: TRBV5-1; j_call: TRBJ1-2; cdr3_aa: ASSLEGRYNYGYT
d_call: TRBD1; v_call: TRBV28; j_call: TRBJ1-6; cdr3_aa: ASSLLGTGNSPLH
d_call: TRBD1; v_call: TRBV19; j_call: TRBJ1-1; cdr3_aa: ASSQQGANTEAF
d_call: .; v_call: TRBV27; j_call: TRBJ2-7; cdr3_aa: ASSLSWGFEQY
d_call: TRBD1; v_call: TRBV7-9; j_call: TRBJ1-5; cdr3_aa: ASSRQGVGNQPQH
d_call: .; v_call: TRBV28; j_call: TRBJ2-5; cdr3_aa: ASTRETQY
d_call: .; v_call: TRBV7-2; j_call: TRBJ2-7; cdr3_aa: ASSPRVAYEQY
d_call: TRBD1; v_call: TRBV10-3; j_call: TRBJ1-1; cdr3_aa: AIRVDRGPPKAF
d_call: TRBD2; v_call: TRBV7-8; j_call: TRBJ2-5; cdr3_aa: ASSLVAGGGETQY
d_call: TRBD1; v_call: TRBV6-6; j_call: TRBJ2-1; cdr3_aa: ASRKPGTGFNNEQF
d_call: TRBD1; v_call: TRBV5-4; j_call: TRBJ2-7; cdr3_aa: ASSDRDRSSYEQY